The 11 T cell receptor beta chains given below trace back to one sample, sequenced in a study of T-cell memory formation after mild COVID-19. TCRdb passed the 5' RACE reads through MiXCR, listing each CDR3 protein once. The profile shows approximately 190,000 distinct CDR3 sequences, about 16% of them singletons. The sequenced sample consisted of PBMCs or a T cell subset sorted from them (not recorded which). The receptors come from an adult woman who had mild COVID-19 (a few samples of this study predate the infection). Cell type and time point are not known.

This clonotype appeared a few times. The V gene is TRBV6-2 or TRBV6-3, the J gene TRBJ2-1; either TRBD1 or TRBD2 may supply D (5 bases each). Between the trimmed V and J ends, which lost 6 bases and 6 bases, there was a span of 18 bases. CDR3 length: 15 residues. Germline values: CDR1 MNHEY, CDR2 SVGEGT. In nucleotides, the CDR3 is TGTGCCAGCAGCCACAGGCCCTACGGGGCCAATGAGCAGTTCTTC. Protein sequence: CASSHRPYGANEQFF.

The J gene is TRBJ2-1, the V gene TRBV24-1, with a weak D call TRBD1 (6 bases). V dropped 3 bases and J dropped 9 bases, with 14 bases sitting between them. CDR1 is KGHDR, CDR2 SFDVKD, per germline. CDR3 length: 14 residues. Here the CDR3 reads CATSDPSTGSEQFF. In DNA form, the CDR3 reads TGTGCCACCAGTGATCCGTCAACAGGGTCTGAGCAGTTCTTC.

This chain links TRBV5-1 with TRBJ1-1; no reliable D call. CDR1 SGHRS and CDR2 YFSETQ come from the germline V gene. Trimming shortened V by 0 bases and J by 9 bases, and 12 bases separated the two germline ends. This CDR3 contains 13 residues. This CDR3 reads CASSLGTLGKAFF. The CDR3 DNA is TGCGCCAGCAGCTTGGGGACGCTCGGGAAAGCTTTCTTT.

V gene TRBV3-1 combines with J gene TRBJ1-2, with D uncertain. The CDR3 length is 12 residues. Germline-derived CDR1 and CDR2 are LGHDT and YNNKEL (reference sequence). Trimming left V 0 bases short and J 7 bases short, with 6 bases between. The CDR3 loop is CASSQDRIGYTF. The CDR3 nucleotides read TGTGCCAGCAGCCAAGATAGGATTGGCTACACCTTC.

This chain links TRBV6-1 with TRBJ2-1; 8 bases align to TRBD2. This CDR3 spans 16 amino acids. Germline CDR1 is MNHNS and CDR2 is SASEGT. Germline trimming cut 8 bases from V and 8 bases from J; bases unmatched to any gene: 17. CDR3 region: CASQRSGGASFDEQFF. Written as DNA, the CDR3 is TGTGCCAGCCAAAGATCCGGGGGGGCCTCCTTTGATGAGCAGTTCTTC.

V gene TRBV4-1 combines with J gene TRBJ1-1; D may be TRBD1 (6 bases). The germline V and J ends were trimmed by 5 bases and 4 bases, with 11 bases remaining between them. Germline CDR1 and CDR2: MGHRA and YSYEKL. The CDR3 sequence is 13 residues long. The CDR3 DNA reads as TGCGCCAGCAGCACGACAGGCTCCACTGAAGCTTTCTTT. It specifies CASSTTGSTEAFF.

This sequence joins TRBV4-1 and TRBJ2-1, with a weak D call TRBD1 (6 bases). The CDR3 extends over 15 amino acids. The V end was cut by 1 base, the J end by 2 bases, with 9 bases between. The V gene's germline CDR1 is MGHRA and CDR2 YSYEKL. The CDR3 is CASSQGQAAYNEQFF. Here the CDR3 DNA reads TGCGCCAGCAGCCAAGGACAGGCCGCCTACAATGAGCAGTTCTTC.

The chain carries TRBV6-5 and TRBJ2-2, with 13 bases matching TRBD2. V dropped 5 bases and J dropped 8; count of bases not matched to a gene: 11. The CDR3 is 17 residues long. Germline V gene data show CDR1 as MNHEY and CDR2 as SVGAGI. CDR3 protein: CASSRTGLAGARGELFF. For the CDR3, the DNA is TGTGCCAGCAGTCGAACTGGACTAGCGGGGGCCAGGGGGGAGCTGTTTTTT.

The rearrangement links TRBV9 to TRBJ2-5; 7 bases align to TRBD2. CDR1 and CDR2 from the germline V gene are SGDLS and YYNGEE. Losses at the gene ends were 3 bases for V and 7 bases for J; bases not matched to a gene: 6. This CDR3 is 13 amino acids long. The CDR3 loop is CASSEGLRGTQYF. CDR3 in DNA: TGTGCCAGCAGCGAGGGACTAAGGGGGACCCAGTACTTC.

The CDR3 sequence is CASSLQREGLNEQFF. The CDR3 nucleotides are TGCGCCAGCAGCCTTCAACGGGAGGGCCTTAATGAGCAGTTCTTC. This chain uses TRBV4-3 with TRBJ2-1, with 8 bases matching TRBD2. The CDR3 spans 15 residues. From germline, CDR1 is LGHNA and CDR2 YSLEER. J gave up 7 bases and V 4 bases, and 9 bases lay outside the gene matches.

At least ten counts were recorded for this clonotype. V usage is TRBV5-1 and J usage is TRBJ1-2; the D is unclear. There are 13 residues in the CDR3. Germline V gene data show CDR1 as SGHRS and CDR2 as YFSETQ. Deletions cut 0 bases from V and 2 bases from J, with 5 bases between. The CDR3: CASSLEGNYGYTF. DNA of the CDR3: TGCGCCAGCAGCTTGGAAGGAAACTATGGCTACACCTTC.